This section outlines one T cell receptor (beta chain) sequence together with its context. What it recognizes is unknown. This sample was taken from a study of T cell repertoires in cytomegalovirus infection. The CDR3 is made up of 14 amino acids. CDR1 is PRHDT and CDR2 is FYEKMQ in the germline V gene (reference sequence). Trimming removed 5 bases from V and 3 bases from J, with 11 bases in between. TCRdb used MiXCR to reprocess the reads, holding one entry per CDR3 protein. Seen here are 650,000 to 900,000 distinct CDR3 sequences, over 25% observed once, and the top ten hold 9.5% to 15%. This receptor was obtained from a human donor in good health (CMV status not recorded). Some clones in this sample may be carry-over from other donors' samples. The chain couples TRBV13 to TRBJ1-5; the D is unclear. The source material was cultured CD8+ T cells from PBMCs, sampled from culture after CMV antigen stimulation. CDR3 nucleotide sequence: TGTGCCAGCAGCCAAGGACGTCCCAATCAGCCCCAGCATTTT. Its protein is CASSQGRPNQPQHF.